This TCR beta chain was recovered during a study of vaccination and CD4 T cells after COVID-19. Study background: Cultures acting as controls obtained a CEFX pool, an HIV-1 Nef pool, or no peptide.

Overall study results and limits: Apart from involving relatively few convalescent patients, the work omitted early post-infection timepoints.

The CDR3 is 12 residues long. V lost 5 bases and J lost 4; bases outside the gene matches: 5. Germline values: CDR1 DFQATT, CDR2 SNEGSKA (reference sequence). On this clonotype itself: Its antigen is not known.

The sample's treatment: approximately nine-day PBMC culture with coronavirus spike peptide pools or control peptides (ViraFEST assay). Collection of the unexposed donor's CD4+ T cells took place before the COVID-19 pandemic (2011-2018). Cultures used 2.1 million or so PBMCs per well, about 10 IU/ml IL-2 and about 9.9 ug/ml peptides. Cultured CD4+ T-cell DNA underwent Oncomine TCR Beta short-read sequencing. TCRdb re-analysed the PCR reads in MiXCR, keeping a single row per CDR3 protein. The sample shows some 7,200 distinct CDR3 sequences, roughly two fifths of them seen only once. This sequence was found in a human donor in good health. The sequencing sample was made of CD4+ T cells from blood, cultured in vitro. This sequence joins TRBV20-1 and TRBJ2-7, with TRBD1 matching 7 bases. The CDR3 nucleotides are TGCAGTGCTGAGGGGGCAAGGTACGAGCAGTACTTC. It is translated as CSAEGARYEQYF.